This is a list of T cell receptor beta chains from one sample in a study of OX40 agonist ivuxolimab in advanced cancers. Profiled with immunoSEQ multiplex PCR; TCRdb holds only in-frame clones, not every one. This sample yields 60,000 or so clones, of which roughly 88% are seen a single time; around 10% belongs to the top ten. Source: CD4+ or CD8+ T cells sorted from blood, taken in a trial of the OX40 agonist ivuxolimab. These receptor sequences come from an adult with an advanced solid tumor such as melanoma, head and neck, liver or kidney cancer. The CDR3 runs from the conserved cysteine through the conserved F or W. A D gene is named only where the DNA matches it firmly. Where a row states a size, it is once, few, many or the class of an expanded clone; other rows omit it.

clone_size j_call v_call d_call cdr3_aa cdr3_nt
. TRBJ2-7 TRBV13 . CASSDSPQLPYEQYF TGTGCCAGCAGCGACTCCCCCCAACTCCCCTACGAGCAGTACTTC
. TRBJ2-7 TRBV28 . CASSSVTGPDEQYF TGTGCCAGCAGTTCAGTTACAGGGCCGGACGAGCAGTACTTC
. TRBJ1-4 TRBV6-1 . CASSEVPLPATNEKLFF TGTGCCAGCAGTGAAGTGCCGCTCCCTGCAACTAATGAAAAACTGTTTTTT
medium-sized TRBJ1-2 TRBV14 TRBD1 CASSSQGAGYGYTF TGTGCCAGCAGCTCACAGGGGGCAGGCTATGGCTACACCTTC
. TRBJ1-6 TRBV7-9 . CASSVSNGGSYNSPLHF TGTGCCAGCAGCGTTAGCAATGGGGGCTCCTATAATTCACCCCTCCACTTT
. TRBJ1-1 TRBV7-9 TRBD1 CASRSTGVGAFF TGTGCCAGCAGATCTACAGGGGTCGGAGCTTTCTTT
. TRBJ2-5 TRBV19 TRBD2 CASSISAGGYETQYF TGTGCCAGTAGTATATCAGCGGGAGGGTATGAGACCCAGTACTTC
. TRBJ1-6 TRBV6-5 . CASSNGNSPLHF TGTGCCAGCAGTAACGGGAATTCACCCCTCCACTTT
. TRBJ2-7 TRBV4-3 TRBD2 CASSQDGTSYEQYF TGCGCCAGCAGCCAAGATGGGACTAGCTACGAGCAGTACTTC
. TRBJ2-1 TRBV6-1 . CASSYRDEQFF TGTGCCAGCAGTTACAGGGATGAGCAGTTCTTC
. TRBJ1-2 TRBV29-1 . CSVGDGLDYGYTF TGCAGCGTTGGGGACGGACTGGACTATGGCTACACCTTC
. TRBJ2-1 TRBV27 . CASTLGLSGRDEQFF TGTGCCAGCACCTTGGGCCTATCGGGTAGGGATGAGCAGTTCTTC
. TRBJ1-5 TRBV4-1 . CASSQGNQPQHF TGCGCCAGCAGCCAAGGAAATCAGCCCCAGCATTTT
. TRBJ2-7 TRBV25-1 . CASRYLNYEQYF TGTGCCAGCAGGTACTTAAACTACGAGCAGTACTTC
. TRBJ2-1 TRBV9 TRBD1 CASSVAGQGGDEQFF TGTGCCAGCAGCGTAGCTGGACAGGGGGGCGATGAGCAGTTCTTC
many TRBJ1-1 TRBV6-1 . CASSEDKTGFTEAFF TGTGCCAGCAGTGAGGATAAGACAGGTTTCACTGAAGCTTTCTTT
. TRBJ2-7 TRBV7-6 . CASSLPPGTPTYEQYF TGTGCCAGCAGCTTACCCCCCGGGACGCCAACCTACGAGCAGTACTTC
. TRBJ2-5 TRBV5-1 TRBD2 CASSLAPSGTSRETQYF TGCGCCAGCAGCTTGGCCCCATCCGGGACTAGCAGGGAGACCCAGTACTTC
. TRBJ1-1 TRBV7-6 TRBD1 CASSLEPGQRNTEAFF TGTGCCAGCAGCTTAGAGCCGGGACAGAGGAACACTGAAGCTTTCTTT
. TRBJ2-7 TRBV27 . CASSSGPSYEQYF TGTGCCAGCAGTTCCGGGCCCTCCTACGAGCAGTACTTC
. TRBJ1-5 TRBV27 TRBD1 CASRPTGGVYSNQPQHF TGTGCCAGCAGACCTACAGGGGGAGTGTATAGCAATCAGCCCCAGCATTTT
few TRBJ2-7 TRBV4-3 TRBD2 CASSPRLAGAPYEQYF TGCGCCAGCAGCCCTCGGTTAGCGGGAGCCCCCTACGAGCAGTACTTC
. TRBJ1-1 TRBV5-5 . CASTWVGRGTEAFF TGTGCCAGCACCTGGGTGGGGAGGGGCACTGAAGCTTTCTTT
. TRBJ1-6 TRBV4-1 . CASSQDLGSGNSPLHF TGCGCCAGCAGCCAAGATCTAGGGTCAGGGAATTCACCCCTCCACTTT
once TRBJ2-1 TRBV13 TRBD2 CASIDSGRAYNEQFF TGTGCCAGCATCGATAGCGGGAGGGCCTACAATGAGCAGTTCTTC
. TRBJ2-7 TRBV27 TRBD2 CASSLLLAGGPSEQYF TGTGCCAGCAGTCTACTACTAGCGGGAGGGCCGTCTGAGCAGTACTTC
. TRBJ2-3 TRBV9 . CASSVVPTDYLSDTQYF TGTGCCAGCAGCGTAGTTCCCACGGACTACCTTTCAGATACGCAGTATTTT
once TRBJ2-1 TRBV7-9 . CASSPVVGGGEQFF TGTGCCAGCAGCCCCGTAGTTGGGGGCGGCGAGCAGTTCTTC
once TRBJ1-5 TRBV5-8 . CASSLVDRINQPQHF TGTGCCAGCAGCTTAGTTGACAGAATCAATCAGCCCCAGCATTTT
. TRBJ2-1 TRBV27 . CASSLSGPGEQFF TGTGCCAGCAGTTTATCGGGGCCAGGGGAGCAGTTCTTC
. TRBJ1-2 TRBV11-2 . CASSSGSIYGYTF TGTGCCAGCAGCTCTGGGAGTATCTATGGCTACACCTTC
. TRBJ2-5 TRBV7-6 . CASSLDGPGHEQYF TGTGCCAGCAGCTTAGACGGGCCGGGGCATGAGCAGTACTTC
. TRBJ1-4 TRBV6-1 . CASSEAAKLFF TGTGCCAGCAGTGAAGCGGCAAAACTGTTTTTT
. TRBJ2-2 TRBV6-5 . CASRPDSSNTGELFF TGTGCCAGCAGACCCGACAGTTCGAACACCGGGGAGCTGTTTTTT
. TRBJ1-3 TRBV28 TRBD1 CASSQTGPGNTIYF TGTGCCAGCAGCCAGACAGGGCCTGGAAACACCATATATTTT
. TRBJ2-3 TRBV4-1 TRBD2 CASSQVSQGGRTDTQYF TGCGCCAGCAGCCAAGTGTCCCAGGGAGGGAGGACAGATACGCAGTATTTT
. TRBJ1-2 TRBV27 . CASTTAGNGYTF TGTGCCAGCACTACAGCAGGGAATGGCTACACCTTC
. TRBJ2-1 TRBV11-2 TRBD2 CASKGMGLDYNEQFF TGTGCCAGCAAGGGAATGGGACTAGATTACAATGAGCAGTTCTTC
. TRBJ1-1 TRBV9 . CASSVAGTATEAFF TGTGCCAGCAGCGTAGCCGGGACCGCTACTGAAGCTTTCTTT